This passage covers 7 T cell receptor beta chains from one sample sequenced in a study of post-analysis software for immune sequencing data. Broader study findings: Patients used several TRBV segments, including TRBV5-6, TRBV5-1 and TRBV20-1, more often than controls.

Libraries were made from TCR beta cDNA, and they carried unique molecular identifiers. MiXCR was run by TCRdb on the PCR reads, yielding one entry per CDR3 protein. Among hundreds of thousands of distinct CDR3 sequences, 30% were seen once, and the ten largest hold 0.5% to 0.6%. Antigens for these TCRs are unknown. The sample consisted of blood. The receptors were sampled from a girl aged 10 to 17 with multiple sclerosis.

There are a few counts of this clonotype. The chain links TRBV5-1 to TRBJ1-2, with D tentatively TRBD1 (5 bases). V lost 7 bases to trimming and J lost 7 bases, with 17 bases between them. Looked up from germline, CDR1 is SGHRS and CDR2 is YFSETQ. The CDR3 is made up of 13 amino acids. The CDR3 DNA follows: TGCGCCAGCGGGAACCCAGGGTTGAGTGGCTACACCTTC. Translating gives CASGNPGLSGYTF. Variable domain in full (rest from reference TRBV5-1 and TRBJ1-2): KAGVTQTPRYLIKTRGQQVTLSCSPISGHRSVSWYQQTPGQGLQFLFEYFSETQRNKGNFPGRFSGRQFSNSRSEMNVSTLELGDSALYLCASGNPGLSGYTFGSGTRLTVV.

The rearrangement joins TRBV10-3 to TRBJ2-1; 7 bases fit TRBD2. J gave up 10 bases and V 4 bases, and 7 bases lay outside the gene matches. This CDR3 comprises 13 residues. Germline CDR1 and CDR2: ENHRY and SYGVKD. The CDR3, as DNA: TGTGCCATCAGTGTGCGGGAGAGTGTGGAGCAGTTCTTC. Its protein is CAISVRESVEQFF.

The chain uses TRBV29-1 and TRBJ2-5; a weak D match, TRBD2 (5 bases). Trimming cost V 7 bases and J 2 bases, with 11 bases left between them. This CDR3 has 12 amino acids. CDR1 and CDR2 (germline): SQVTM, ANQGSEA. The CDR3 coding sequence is TGCAGCGCCACAGACTATCAAGAGACCCAGTACTTC. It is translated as CSATDYQETQYF.

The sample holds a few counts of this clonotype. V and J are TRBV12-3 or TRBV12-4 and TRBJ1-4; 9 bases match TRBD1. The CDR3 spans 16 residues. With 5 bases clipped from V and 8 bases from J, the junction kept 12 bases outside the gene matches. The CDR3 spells CASSTSSDRGGEKLFF. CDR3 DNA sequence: TGTGCCAGCAGTACCTCCTCGGACAGGGGTGGCGAAAAACTGTTTTTT.

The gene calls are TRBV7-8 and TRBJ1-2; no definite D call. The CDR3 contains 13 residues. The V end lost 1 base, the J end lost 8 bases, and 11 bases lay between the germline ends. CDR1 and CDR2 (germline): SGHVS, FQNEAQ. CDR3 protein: CASSLVSKGGYTF. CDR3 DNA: TGTGCCAGCAGCTTAGTGTCGAAGGGAGGCTACACCTTC.

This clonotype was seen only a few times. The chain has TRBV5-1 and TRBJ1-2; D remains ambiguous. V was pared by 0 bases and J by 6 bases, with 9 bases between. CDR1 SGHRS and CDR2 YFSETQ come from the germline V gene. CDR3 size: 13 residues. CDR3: CASSLVVGDGYTF. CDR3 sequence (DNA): TGCGCCAGCAGCTTGGTAGTCGGGGATGGCTACACCTTC.

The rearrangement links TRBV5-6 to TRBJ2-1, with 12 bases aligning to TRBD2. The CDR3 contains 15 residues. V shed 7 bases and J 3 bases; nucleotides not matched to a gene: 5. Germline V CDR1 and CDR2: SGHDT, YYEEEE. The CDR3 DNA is TGTGCCAGCGGAAAGACTAGCGGGGGCTACAATGAGCAGTTCTTC. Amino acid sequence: CASGKTSGGYNEQFF. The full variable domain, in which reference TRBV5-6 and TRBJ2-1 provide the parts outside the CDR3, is DAGVTQSPTHLIKTRGQQVTLRCSPKSGHDTVSWYQQALGQGPQFIFQYYEEEERQRGNFPDRFSGHQFPNYSSELNVNALLLGDSALYLCASGKTSGGYNEQFFGPGTRLTVL.